This TCR beta chain originates from a study of T-cell reconstitution after alpha-beta-depleted transplantation in children. Study outcomes and limitations: A year had passed since transplant, and T-cell counts and diversity by then came mostly from newly produced T cells. Reportedly, only several hundred clones from non-depleted graft cells drove alpha-beta T-cell counts at about two months. It was surviving recipient T cells and thymic progenitors that gave some patients high TCRbeta diversity at day 60.

Using unique molecular identifiers, the investigators prepared the TCRbeta library. TCRdb recomputed calls from the PCR reads with MiXCR, one row per CDR3 protein. The sample includes around 250,000 distinct CDR3 sequences, under 9.5% of them seen just once. This clonotype was detected ten times or more. Its cognate antigen is unknown. Sequencing was performed on PBMCs, mostly from graft donor cells, taken 180 days after TCRalphabeta/CD19-depleted stem cell transplant. The receptor comes from a male patient aged 10-17 years who had a stem cell transplant for acute lymphoblastic leukemia, so the T cells may come from the graft donor.

The CDR3 loop reads CASSLMSDQPQHF. The CDR3 coding sequence is TGTGCCAGCAGCTTGATGTCGGATCAGCCCCAGCATTTT. This chain joins TRBV5-6 and TRBJ1-5; no firm D call. The CDR3 has 13 amino acids. V lost 1 base, J lost 5 bases, and 7 bases lay in between. The V gene's germline CDR1 is SGHDT and CDR2 YYEEEE. Full variable domain (outside the CDR3, taken from reference TRBV5-6 and TRBJ1-5): DAGVTQSPTHLIKTRGQQVTLRCSPKSGHDTVSWYQQALGQGPQFIFQYYEEEERQRGNFPDRFSGHQFPNYSSELNVNALLLGDSALYLCASSLMSDQPQHFGDGTRLSIL.